These 19 T cell receptor beta chains originate from one sample sequenced in a study of cytomegalovirus exposure and HLA in healthy donors. In the PCR, 60 Vbeta and 13 Jbeta primers were used. Assay used: immunoSEQ multiplex PCR; TCRdb lists only in-frame clones, some missing. The sample contains 63,000 or so clones, almost 75% of which appear only once. Sequencing input: PBMCs. The receptors were gathered from a man aged 50 to 59 in good health and CMV-seronegative.

Regarding this clone: This specimen includes other DNA sequences encoding the same CDR3. The chain recombines TRBV7-8 with TRBJ1-2, with TRBD1 matching over 7 bases. Per germline, CDR1 SGHVS and CDR2 FQNEAQ. There are 15 residues in the CDR3. The J segment lost 6 bases and the V segment lost 1 base, leaving 8 bases of the junction unmatched. The CDR3 DNA reads as TGTGCCAGCAGCTTAGAGGTGGCAGGGGGTAATGGCTACACCTTC. This sequence encodes CASSLEVAGGNGYTF.

The chain employs TRBV4-1 and TRBJ1-1, with TRBD1 matching 7 bases. V lost 7 bases and J lost 1; bases outside the gene matches: 6. Looked up from germline, CDR1 is MGHRA and CDR2 is YSYEKL. The CDR3 loop spans 14 amino acids. The CDR3 reads CASNPNRGNTEAFF. The DNA for the CDR3 is TGCGCCAGCAACCCGAACAGGGGGAACACTGAAGCTTTCTTT.

V and J are TRBV27 and TRBJ1-6, with 8 bases that match TRBD1. The CDR3 spans 14 residues. Germline CDR1 and CDR2: MNHEY and SMNVEV (reference sequence). The ends lost 6 bases at V and 8 bases at J; junction bases unmatched: 6. In nucleotides, the CDR3 is TGTGCCAGCAGGAGGGACAGGCTGGATTCACCCCTCCACTTT. Translation gives CASRRDRLDSPLHF.

The chain links TRBV5-4 to TRBJ2-5, with a possible D match to TRBD1 (5 bases). V lost 0 bases to trimming and J lost 2 bases, with 14 bases between them. Germline CDR1 is SGHNT and CDR2 is YYREEE (reference sequence). The CDR3 loop spans 16 amino acids. CDR3 nucleotide sequence: TGTGCCAGCAGCTTGGCCAAAGGGGCCGCTCAAGAGACCCAGTACTTC. Its protein is CASSLAKGAAQETQYF.

This chain connects TRBV19 to TRBJ1-1; possible D gene TRBD1, 5 bases. Germline values: CDR1 LNHDA, CDR2 SQIVND (reference sequence). Between the trimmed V and J ends, which lost 5 bases and 4 bases, there was a span of 11 bases. The CDR3 is made up of 13 amino acids. As DNA, the CDR3 is TGTGCCAGTAGTGCCACAGGTGGCACTGAAGCTTTCTTT. It encodes CASSATGGTEAFF.

J is TRBJ1-1 and V is TRBV2; D gene unclear. Germline V gene data show CDR1 as SNHLY and CDR2 as FYNNEI. V lost 7 bases, J lost 1 base, and 19 bases lay in between. The CDR3 contains 16 residues. CDR3 residues: CASIGGPAAPNTEAFF. For the CDR3, the DNA is TGTGCCAGCATAGGAGGGCCCGCTGCGCCGAACACTGAAGCTTTCTTT.

The chain has TRBV19 and TRBJ1-2, with a weak D call TRBD1 (6 bases). Germline V gene lookup returns CDR1 LNHDA and CDR2 SQIVND (reference sequence). The CDR3 contains 14 residues. Trimming took 6 bases from V and 8 from J, leaving 19 bases between them. CDR3 loop: CASSPRTVSRGYTF. CDR3 bases: TGTGCCAGTAGCCCTCGGACAGTTTCACGGGGCTACACCTTC.

The rearrangement uses TRBV5-6 and TRBJ2-3; weak D call: TRBD1 (6 bases). The germline V gene encodes CDR1 SGHDT and CDR2 YYEEEE. Trimming left V 7 bases short and J 3 bases short, with 21 bases between. The CDR3 extends over 16 amino acids. The CDR3 DNA follows: TGTGCCAGCGCCCCAGGGGTCCCCTCGGTAACAGATACGCAGTATTTT. Translating it yields CASAPGVPSVTDTQYF.

This sequence joins TRBV5-1 and TRBJ2-7, with a tentative D call TRBD2 (5 bases). Trimming took 0 bases from V and 0 from J, leaving 13 bases between them. CDR1 is SGHRS, CDR2 YFSETQ, per germline. This CDR3 is built from 16 residues. The CDR3 region is CASSLVGSASSYEQYF. CDR3 nucleotides: TGCGCCAGCAGCTTGGTTGGTAGCGCCAGCTCCTACGAGCAGTACTTC.

This rearrangement joins TRBV4-1 to TRBJ1-5; 8 nucleotides align to TRBD1. Losses at the gene ends were 2 bases for V and 9 bases for J; bases not matched to a gene: 12. This CDR3 is built from 16 residues. The germline V gene has CDR1 MGHRA and CDR2 YSYEKL. CDR3 nucleotides: TGCGCCAGCAGCCAACCAACAGGGGGGAAGGGGGGGCCCCAGCATTTT. This gives the protein CASSQPTGGKGGPQHF.

This sequence joins TRBV6-6 and TRBJ2-2; a weak D match, TRBD2 (5 bases). Germline V lookup: CDR1 MNHNY, CDR2 SVGAGI (reference sequence). Trimming pared 2 bases from V and 2 bases from J, leaving 9 bases between. The CDR3 is 15 residues long. The CDR3 spells CASSYVGLNTGELFF. The CDR3 bases are TGTGCCAGCAGTTACGTAGGACTTAACACCGGGGAGCTGTTTTTT.

This clone was observed once. The chain is built from TRBV6-5 and TRBJ2-2, with a weak D call TRBD1 (5 bases). Germline V CDR1 and CDR2: MNHEY, SVGAGI. V lost 2 bases and J 7 bases, leaving 8 bases between the germline ends. The length of the CDR3 is 13 residues. The CDR3 bases are TGTGCCAGCAGTTACAGAGGACACGGGGAGCTGTTTTTT. It encodes CASSYRGHGELFF.

The chain joins TRBV7-6 to TRBJ1-1; D is uncertain. The germline V gene has CDR1 SGHVS and CDR2 FNYEAQ. This CDR3 has 13 residues. The germline V and J ends were trimmed by 1 base and 5 bases, with 8 bases remaining between them. The CDR3 spells CASSLGGRTEAFF. The CDR3 DNA sequence: TGTGCCAGCAGCTTAGGAGGGAGGACTGAAGCTTTCTTT.

This chain connects TRBV19 to TRBJ1-2; 7 positions match TRBD1. The V segment lost 1 base and the J segment 8 bases; nucleotides outside the gene matches: 7. CDR1 and CDR2 from the germline V gene are LNHDA and SQIVND (reference sequence). The CDR3 runs 14 residues. Here the CDR3 DNA reads TGTGCCAGTAGTATAGGACAGGGCTCTAGGGGCTACACCTTC. Protein product: CASSIGQGSRGYTF.

The V and J genes are TRBV2 and TRBJ2-5, with 8 bases fitting TRBD1. With the DNA end fitting TRBJ2-7 better, the J assignment may be wrong. CDR1 is SNHLY, CDR2 FYNNEI, per germline. The CDR3 length is 14 residues. The CDR3: CASSEDRGSYEQYF. Here the CDR3 DNA reads TGTGCCAGCAGTGAAGACAGGGGGTCCTACGAGCAGTACTTC.

The chain joins TRBV9 to TRBJ2-3; a weak D match, TRBD1 (7 bases). Germline CDR1 reads SGDLS; CDR2 reads YYNGEE. The V gene lost 3 bases and the J gene lost 0 bases, with 14 bases spanning the gap. The CDR3 runs to 16 residues. This CDR3 reads CASSAAGGYSTDTQYF. CDR3 nucleotide sequence: TGTGCCAGCAGCGCCGCAGGGGGGTATAGCACAGATACGCAGTATTTT.

This clone was detected only a few times. The chain uses TRBV6-1 and TRBJ2-3; D possibly corresponds to TRBD1 (5 bases). Germline V gene data show CDR1 as MNHNS and CDR2 as SASEGT. V lost 8 bases and J 6 bases, leaving 15 bases between the germline ends. This CDR3 spans 13 amino acids. The CDR3 is CASRGQGADTQYF. CDR3 in DNA: TGTGCCAGCCGTGGACAAGGCGCGGATACGCAGTATTTT.

The gene calls are TRBV30 and TRBJ2-4; tentative D call: TRBD2 (5 bases). The CDR3 spans 14 residues. V was pared by 7 bases and J by 0 bases, with 13 bases between. Germline loops: CDR1 GTSNPN, CDR2 SVGIG (reference sequence). CDR3 nucleotide sequence: TGTGCCTTTCACAGCGGCGTAGCCAAAAACATTCAGTACTTC. Encoded protein: CAFHSGVAKNIQYF.

The chain has TRBV11-3 and TRBJ2-1, with unresolved D. The CDR3 covers 15 residues. V lost 1 base and J 5 bases, leaving 12 bases between the germline ends. The V gene's germline CDR1 is SGHNT and CDR2 YENEEA. The CDR3 loop reads CASSLVGHLDNEQFF. The CDR3 DNA follows: TGTGCCAGCAGCTTAGTCGGTCACTTGGACAATGAGCAGTTCTTC.